Following are 25 T cell receptor beta chains from one sample sequenced in a study of CD8 T cells in ankylosing spondylitis. TCRdb used MiXCR to reprocess the 5' RACE reads, holding one entry per CDR3 protein. The data hold about 150,000 distinct CDR3 sequences, with more than 40% observed a single time. Sequencing used synovial fluid, either unsorted or a sorted T cell fraction (not recorded which). These TCRs come from a male donor with ankylosing spondylitis.

The V call is TRBV7-2, the J call TRBJ2-2; D gene uncertain. Germline assignment: CDR1 SGHTA and CDR2 FQGNSA. Trimming removed 5 bases at V and 7 bases at J, with 11 bases between. This CDR3 has 13 residues. The CDR3 reads CASSGILHGELFF. The CDR3 bases are TGTGCCAGCAGCGGGATTTTGCACGGGGAGCTGTTTTTT.

The chain couples TRBV27 to TRBJ2-2; 11 bases map to TRBD2. Germline V gene sequence: CDR1 MNHEY, CDR2 SMNVEV (reference sequence). V dropped 5 bases and J dropped 6; count of bases not matched to a gene: 5. This CDR3 spans 15 amino acids. Here the CDR3 DNA reads TGTGCCAGCAGTGAAACTAGCGGGAGTGCCGGGGAGCTGTTTTTT. Translation: CASSETSGSAGELFF.

This chain connects TRBV11-3 to TRBJ1-1; no reliable D call. Germline CDR1 is SGHNT and CDR2 is YENEEA. There are 14 residues in the CDR3. V shed 2 bases and J shed 8 bases, with 15 bases lying between them. The chain's CDR3 is CASSLNGRCPEAFF. Written as DNA, the CDR3 is TGTGCCAGCAGCTTAAATGGGAGGTGTCCCGAAGCTTTCTTT.

In its sample, this clonotype was seen a few times. This chain connects TRBV5-1 to TRBJ1-1; no reliable D call. The CDR3 loop spans 15 amino acids. The V and J ends lost 1 base and 0 bases respectively, with 10 bases between them. Germline CDR1 is SGHRS and CDR2 is YFSETQ. Here the CDR3 reads CASSLSFRLNTEAFF. The CDR3 nucleotides are TGCGCCAGCAGCTTGAGTTTCAGACTGAACACTGAAGCTTTCTTT.

At least ten counts were recorded for this clonotype. The chain combines TRBV12-3 or TRBV12-4 with TRBJ2-7, with D uncertain. Deletions cut 3 bases from V and 1 base from J, with 7 bases between. The CDR3 is 13 residues long. The CDR3 loop is CASSFPLSYEQYF. The CDR3 coding sequence is TGTGCCAGCAGTTTTCCCCTGTCCTACGAGCAGTACTTC.

The chain recombines TRBV28 with TRBJ2-1; 9 bases align to TRBD2. The length of the CDR3 is 14 residues. With 6 bases clipped from V and 8 bases from J, the junction kept 8 bases outside the gene matches. Per germline, CDR1 MDHEN and CDR2 SYDVKM. The CDR3 reads CASSREREEYEQFF. The CDR3 nucleotides read TGTGCCAGCAGCCGAGAGCGGGAGGAGTATGAGCAGTTCTTC.

In its sample, this clonotype ranks as medium-sized. The chain links TRBV3-2 to TRBJ2-7; the table assigns TRBD1, which was not confirmed against the DNA. TRBV3-2 is reported as a pseudogene. The CDR3 loop spans 19 amino acids. CDR3 amino acids: CASSQEMPADRITPYEQYF. The CDR3 bases are TGTGCCAGCAGCCAAGAAATGCCGGCCGACAGGATCACTCCCTACGAGCAGTACTTC.

The chain carries TRBV24-1 and TRBJ2-1; 10 bases match TRBD2. Germline CDR1 KGHDR, CDR2 SFDVKD. Trimming removed 5 bases from V and 4 bases from J; junction bases left unmatched: 4. There are 15 residues in the CDR3. The CDR3 sequence is CATSVGTSVYNEQFF. The CDR3 bases are TGTGCCACCAGTGTGGGGACTAGCGTTTACAATGAGCAGTTCTTC.

This chain uses TRBV20-1 with TRBJ1-1; 7 nucleotides align to TRBD1. V gave up 6 bases and J gave up 0 bases; unmatched junction bases: 7. The CDR3 totals 14 residues. Germline CDR1 is DFQATT and CDR2 is SNEGSKA (reference sequence). The CDR3 DNA is TGCAGTGCAGTCAGGGGGAATATGAACACTGAAGCTTTCTTT. This translates into CSAVRGNMNTEAFF.

The J gene is TRBJ1-2, the V gene TRBV4-1; 7 bases fit TRBD1. The CDR3 extends over 15 amino acids. V was pared by 2 bases and J by 8 bases, with 11 bases of the junction left unmatched. Germline V gives CDR1 MGHRA, CDR2 YSYEKL. The CDR3 DNA follows: TGCGCCAGCAGCCAACCAGGCGAGGGGGCCGGGGGCTACACCTTC. This sequence encodes CASSQPGEGAGGYTF.

The chain employs TRBV5-1 and TRBJ2-1; maybe TRBD2 (7 bases). The CDR3 is made up of 16 amino acids. Trimming stripped 0 bases from V and 2 bases from J, with 12 bases between. CDR1 is SGHRS, CDR2 YFSETQ, per germline. The CDR3 region is CASSLEGGGPYNEQFF. DNA for the CDR3: TGCGCCAGCAGCTTGGAGGGGGGGGGCCCCTACAATGAGCAGTTCTTC.

This clonotype appeared a few times. The chain employs TRBV15 and TRBJ2-2; 8 nucleotides line up with TRBD2. Germline assignment: CDR1 LNHNV and CDR2 YYDKDF (reference sequence). The junction had 9 bases not matched to a gene; V was cut back by 7 bases and J by 5 bases. The CDR3 consists of 15 residues. DNA for the CDR3: TGTGCCACCACGCCCGGGGGGGATCCGACCGGGGAGCTGTTTTTT. This encodes CATTPGGDPTGELFF. Full variable domain (remainder filled in from reference TRBV15 and TRBJ2-2): DAMVIQNPRYQVTQFGKPVTLSCSQTLNHNVMYWYQQKSSQAPKLLFHYYDKDFNNEADTPDNFQSRRPNTSFCFLDIRSPGLGDTAMYLCATTPGGDPTGELFFGEGSRLTVL.

This clonotype was seen a handful of times. V is TRBV12-3 or TRBV12-4 and J is TRBJ1-2; TRBD1 might be the D (5 bases). The CDR3 consists of 12 residues. V was cut by 4 bases and J by 6 bases, with 9 bases left in between. CDR3 nucleotide sequence: TGTGCCAGCAGTTCAATCAGGGATGGCTACACCTTC. As protein: CASSSIRDGYTF.

The chain recombines TRBV20-1 with TRBJ2-7, with 8 bases aligning to TRBD2. The CDR3 contains 15 residues. Trimming at V came to 5 bases and at J to 1 base, leaving 10 bases not matched to a gene. The germline V gene encodes CDR1 DFQATT and CDR2 SNEGSKA (reference sequence). The CDR3 loop reads CSASSIAGPSYEQYF. As DNA, the CDR3 is TGCAGTGCTTCTAGTATAGCGGGGCCGTCCTACGAGCAGTACTTC.

The CDR3 region is CASSVGDGTSLYTQYF. DNA of the CDR3: TGTGCCAGCAGCGTAGGGGATGGGACTAGTTTGTATACGCAGTATTTT. The V call is TRBV9, the J call TRBJ2-3; TRBD2 aligns across 8 bases. Germline assignment: CDR1 SGDLS and CDR2 YYNGEE. This CDR3 comprises 16 residues. V trimming: 0 bases; J trimming: 7 bases; junction bases outside the gene matches: 10.

Many counts were recorded for this clonotype. The DNA of the CDR3 is TGTGCCAGCAGGCTACAGGGGGCAAATGGCTACACCTTC. This gives the protein CASRLQGANGYTF. The chain couples TRBV27 to TRBJ1-2, with 9 bases matching TRBD1. With 6 bases clipped from V and 6 bases from J, the junction kept 5 bases outside the gene matches. CDR1 and CDR2 (germline): MNHEY, SMNVEV (reference sequence). The CDR3 contains 13 residues.

The gene calls are TRBV11-2 and TRBJ2-1, with D unresolved. Between the trimmed V and J ends, which lost 0 bases and 8 bases, there was a span of 20 bases. This CDR3 is built from 17 residues. Germline V gene sequence: CDR1 SGHAT, CDR2 FQNNGV. CDR3 sequence reads: CASSLDQRKVGYDEQFF. The CDR3 region has the DNA TGTGCCAGCAGCTTAGATCAGCGAAAGGTGGGGTATGATGAGCAGTTCTTC.

This chain uses TRBV28 with TRBJ1-6, with D maybe TRBD1 (5 bases). From germline, CDR1 is MDHEN and CDR2 SYDVKM. The CDR3 extends over 15 amino acids. V lost 6 bases and J lost 10, with 19 bases in between. This CDR3 reads CASRSQLGGASPLHF. The CDR3 nucleotides read TGTGCCAGCAGGTCACAATTGGGGGGAGCCTCACCCCTCCACTTT.

The rearrangement joins TRBV7-9 to TRBJ2-1, with D possibly matching TRBD2 (5 bases). Germline lookup yields CDR1 SEHNR and CDR2 FQNEAQ (reference sequence). This CDR3 is built from 14 residues. V was trimmed by 1 base and J by 8 bases, leaving 12 bases between them. The CDR3 DNA reads as TGTGCCAGCAGCTTAGGGTCGGGATTCGATGAGCAGTTCTTC. Translation: CASSLGSGFDEQFF.

The rearrangement uses TRBV3-1 and TRBJ2-3; D unresolved. Per germline, CDR1 LGHDT and CDR2 YNNKEL (reference sequence). The CDR3 sequence is 17 residues long. V was shortened by 0 bases and J by 2 bases, with 15 bases between the two germline ends. The CDR3 protein is CASSQESVLPNTDTQYF. The CDR3 coding sequence is TGTGCCAGCAGCCAAGAGTCAGTACTCCCTAACACAGATACGCAGTATTTT.

The chain couples TRBV6-1 to TRBJ1-1, with D unresolved. This CDR3 region has 17 residues. V was clipped by 6 bases and J by 0 bases, with 20 bases between them. Germline V gene lookup returns CDR1 MNHNS and CDR2 SASEGT. CDR3 amino acids: CASRNTPELDLNTEAFF. The CDR3, as DNA: TGTGCCAGCAGAAACACCCCCGAATTGGATTTGAACACTGAAGCTTTCTTT.

The chain links TRBV15 to TRBJ1-2; tentative D call: TRBD1 (6 bases). From germline, CDR1 is LNHNV and CDR2 YYDKDF (reference sequence). Trimming stripped 4 bases from V and 4 bases from J, with 19 bases between. CDR3 length equals 16 residues. CDR3 sequence (DNA): TGTGCCACCAGCACGAATTCAGGGGCTGCCCCCTATGGCTACACCTTC. Amino acid sequence: CATSTNSGAAPYGYTF.

This clonotype was observed a handful of times. A read error may produce the germline difference seen at one junction end. V and J are TRBV5-1 and TRBJ2-1; D tentatively reads TRBD1 or TRBD2 (5 bases each). This CDR3 is 13 amino acids long. The germline V gene has CDR1 SGHRS and CDR2 YFSETQ. CDR3 residues: CASSLGTLNEQFF. As DNA, the CDR3 is TGTGCCAGCAGCCTAGGGACCCTTAATGAGCAGTTCTTC.

This clonotype has more than one count but fewer than ten. This rearrangement joins TRBV6-2 or TRBV6-3 to TRBJ2-2; 9 nucleotides agree with TRBD1. CDR1 MNHEY and CDR2 SVGEGT come from the germline V gene. This CDR3 is built from 19 residues. The J segment lost 0 bases and the V segment lost 6 bases, leaving 14 bases of the junction unmatched. The chain's CDR3 is CASRPWDRVWTPNTGELFF. For the CDR3, the DNA is TGTGCCAGCAGGCCTTGGGACAGGGTTTGGACCCCGAACACCGGGGAGCTGTTTTTT.

Only a few counts were recorded for this clonotype. The chain joins TRBV7-8 to TRBJ2-1, with D unresolved. The CDR3 totals 18 residues. Germline loops: CDR1 SGHVS, CDR2 FQNEAQ. V lost 5 bases and J lost 0, with 20 bases in between. This CDR3 is CASSKIQTSGYSYNEQFF. CDR3 in DNA: TGTGCCAGCAGCAAAATTCAGACGTCAGGCTACTCCTACAATGAGCAGTTCTTC.